The T cell receptor (beta chain) described here comes from a study of spatial heterogeneity in lung cancer. This clonotype was seen many times. Its antigen remains unknown. Findings of the study overall: Tumor mutation counts were tracked by expanded intratumoral alpha and beta TCR counts.

Time point noted: sample taken at primary tumor resection. From the 5' RACE reads, TCRdb called clonotypes with MiXCR, one entry per CDR3 protein. The data show some 22,000 distinct CDR3 sequences, with 2.5% to 3% seen just once and roughly 7.5% held by the top ten. The J segment lost 8 bases and the V segment lost 5 bases, leaving 12 bases of the junction unmatched. The V gene's germline CDR1 is SEHNR and CDR2 FQNEAQ (reference sequence). The CDR3 sequence is 16 residues long. The genes are TRBV7-9 and TRBJ1-4, with 9 bases fitting TRBD1. Sequences were derived from lung tumor tissue, sampled at surgery. The TCR originated in a male donor with early-stage non-small cell lung cancer. The CDR3: CASSASSGQGGEKLFF. In DNA form, the CDR3 reads TGTGCCAGCAGCGCGAGTTCGGGACAGGGAGGGGAAAAACTGTTTTTT.